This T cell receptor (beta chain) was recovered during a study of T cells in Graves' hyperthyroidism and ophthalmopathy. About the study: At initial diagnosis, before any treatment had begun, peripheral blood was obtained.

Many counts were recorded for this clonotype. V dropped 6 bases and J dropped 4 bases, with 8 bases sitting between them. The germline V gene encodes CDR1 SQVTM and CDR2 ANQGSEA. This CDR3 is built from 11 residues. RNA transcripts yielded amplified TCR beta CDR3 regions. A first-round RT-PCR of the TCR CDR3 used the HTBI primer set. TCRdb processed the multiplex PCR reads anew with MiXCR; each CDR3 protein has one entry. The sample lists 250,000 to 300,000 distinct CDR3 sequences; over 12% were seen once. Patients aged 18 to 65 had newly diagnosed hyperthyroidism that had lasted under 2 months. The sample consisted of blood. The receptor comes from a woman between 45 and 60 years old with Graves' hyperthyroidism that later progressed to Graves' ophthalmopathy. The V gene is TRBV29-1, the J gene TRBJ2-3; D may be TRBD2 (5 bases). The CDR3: CSVQLADTQYF. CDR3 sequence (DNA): TGCAGCGTCCAACTAGCAGATACGCAGTATTTT.